This section outlines one T cell receptor (beta chain) sequence together with its context. Its antigen is unidentified. Some clones are missing from TCRdb's copy, which holds only in-frame ones; the method was immunoSEQ multiplex PCR. The top ten hold roughly 8.4% of the sample, which has 37,000 or so clones, around 73% seen once. This sample stems from a study of vaccination effects on CD4 cells after COVID-19. Study in general: Before any sequencing was done, the ViraFEST assay used viral peptide pools to expand antigen-specific CD4+ T cells. Study-level findings and limits: Marked clonal contraction was seen late after vaccination (in both infection- and vaccine-induced clones). Convalescent patients were scarce in the study, and it lacked early post-infection timepoints.

The authors isolated CD4+ T cells after about eleven days of culture. Of the BNT162b2 and mRNA-1273 vaccines, participants received two doses of one or the other. Cultures received IL-2 medium that replaced half the medium on days 3 and 7. V was clipped by 7 bases and J by 6 bases; unmatched bases: 5. Germline V CDR1 and CDR2: SNHLY, FYNNEI. The CDR3 has 13 residues. The sequencing used CD4+ T cells from PBMCs cultured without peptide, collected after COVID-19 vaccination. V is TRBV2 and J is TRBJ2-3, with 9 positions matching TRBD1. The receptor was isolated from a human donor who received a COVID-19 vaccine. CDR3 bases: TGTGCCAGCACCGGGACAGGGATGGATACGCAGTATTTT. Translating it yields CASTGTGMDTQYF.